This is a list of T cell receptor beta chains from one sample in a study of Ad26.COV2.S vaccination and SARS-CoV-2 variants. Profiling relied on immunoSEQ multiplex PCR, and the TCRdb table lists in-frame clones only, not all of them. The repertoire holds 400,000 or so clones, approximately 86% seen once, with approximately 3.7% in the top ten. Sequences were derived from peripheral blood, sampled in a trial of Ad26.COV2.S vaccine versus placebo. Source of these receptors: a person between 18 and 59 years old who received the Ad26.COV2.S COVID-19 vaccine or a placebo. Each CDR3 is given with its conserved first and last residue. A D gene is named only where the DNA matches it firmly. Clone sizes are given selectively: once, few, many, or a class where the clone is expanded.

v_call,cdr3_length,clone_size,j_call,d_call,cdr3_aa,cdr3_nt
TRBV21-1,18,once,TRBJ2-7,-,CASSKEVWAGESSYEQYF,TGTGCCAGCAGCAAAGAGGTTTGGGCAGGAGAAAGCTCCTACGAGCAGTACTTC
TRBV10-3,13,-,TRBJ1-1,TRBD1,CAISTGGLGEAFF,TGTGCCATCAGTACAGGGGGCTTGGGTGAAGCTTTCTTT
TRBV7-2,14,-,TRBJ2-3,TRBD2,CASSRTSPPDTQYF,TGTGCCAGCAGCCGGACTAGCCCCCCAGATACGCAGTATTTT
TRBV18,14,-,TRBJ1-1,-,CASSPNTDGAEAFF,TGTGCCAGCTCACCAAACACAGACGGAGCTGAAGCTTTCTTT
TRBV5-8,13,-,TRBJ2-3,-,CASSTRGLGTQYF,TGTGCCAGCAGCACCCGGGGACTGGGAACGCAGTATTTT
TRBV2,15,-,TRBJ1-1,-,CANRPPGPWNTEAFF,TGTGCCAACAGGCCCCCGGGCCCATGGAACACTGAAGCTTTCTTT
TRBV11-2,13,-,TRBJ2-3,TRBD1,CASSLDWGTGGTF,TGTGCCAGCAGCTTAGATTGGGGGACAGGGGGGACCTTT
TRBV25-1,13,-,TRBJ2-1,TRBD2,CATISGGDNEQFF,TGTGCCACCATTAGCGGGGGGGACAATGAGCAGTTCTTC
TRBV18,14,-,TRBJ2-1,-,CASSPPARVVEQFF,TGTGCCAGCTCACCACCGGCGAGAGTGGTTGAGCAGTTCTTC
TRBV7-2,15,once,TRBJ2-3,-,CASSQYRERGDTQYF,TGTGCCAGCAGCCAGTACAGGGAAAGGGGAGATACGCAGTATTTT
TRBV11-2,15,-,TRBJ2-7,-,CASSPGTAGVVEQYF,TGTGCCAGCAGCCCCGGCACCGCAGGGGTGGTCGAGCAGTACTTC
TRBV6-1,13,-,TRBJ1-1,-,CASSEGLNTEAFF,TGTGCCAGCAGTGAAGGGCTAAACACTGAAGCTTTCTTT
TRBV5-4,16,-,TRBJ2-3,-,CASSLVPKSKTDTQYF,TGTGCCAGCAGCTTGGTCCCTAAGTCGAAAACAGATACGCAGTATTTT
TRBV20-1,11,-,TRBJ2-1,-,CSARFFNEQFF,TGCAGTGCTAGATTTTTCAATGAGCAGTTCTTC
TRBV11-2,14,-,TRBJ1-5,TRBD1,CASSEDRGGQPQHF,TGTGCCAGCAGCGAGGACAGGGGTGGTCAGCCCCAGCATTTT
TRBV6-2/TRBV6-3,15,-,TRBJ1-1,-,CASSAVVRVNTEAFF,TGTGCCAGCAGTGCCGTGGTCAGAGTGAACACTGAAGCTTTCTTT
TRBV27,20,-,TRBJ2-7,TRBD2,CASSGTLTGGGLAGTYEQYF,TGTGCCAGCAGTGGGACCCTTACAGGGGGGGGACTAGCGGGGACCTACGAGCAGTACTTC
TRBV5-4,13,-,TRBJ1-2,-,CASSPPTRYGYTF,TGTGCCAGCAGCCCGCCGACAAGATATGGCTACACCTTC
TRBV10-3,13,-,TRBJ2-5,-,CAISPRVQETQYF,TGTGCCATCAGCCCCAGGGTCCAAGAGACCCAGTACTTC
TRBV6-1,15,-,TRBJ2-7,-,CASSEFGTSSYEQYF,TGTGCCAGCAGTGAATTCGGGACATCTTCCTACGAGCAGTACTTC
TRBV4-1,16,-,TRBJ1-5,TRBD1,CASSQDDRGGNQPQHF,TGCGCCAGCAGCCAAGATGACAGGGGAGGCAATCAGCCCCAGCATTTT
TRBV9,14,-,TRBJ1-3,-,CASSQGTSGNTIYF,TGTGCCAGCAGCCAGGGGACCTCGGGAAACACCATATATTTT
TRBV14,12,-,TRBJ2-3,-,CASSRSPGTQYF,TGTGCCAGCAGCCGCTCCCCTGGTACGCAGTATTTT
TRBV30,18,-,TRBJ1-3,-,CAFNKWISTGNSGNTIYF,TGTGCCTTTAACAAGTGGATCAGTACAGGAAACTCTGGAAACACCATATATTTT
TRBV7-2,16,once,TRBJ2-3,-,CASSAWGRGATDTQYF,TGTGCCAGCAGCGCCTGGGGCCGGGGTGCCACAGATACGCAGTATTTT
TRBV5-1,14,-,TRBJ2-7,-,CASSLDSPGYEQYF,TGCGCCAGCAGCTTGGACTCCCCCGGCTACGAGCAGTACTTC
TRBV4-1,15,-,TRBJ2-3,-,CASSQEGLHTDTQYF,TGCGCCAGCAGCCAAGAAGGCCTCCACACAGATACGCAGTATTTT
TRBV4-3,17,-,TRBJ2-3,TRBD2,CASSPELAGYGTDTQYF,TGCGCCAGCAGCCCCGAACTAGCGGGGTATGGCACAGATACGCAGTATTTT
TRBV6-5,15,-,TRBJ1-2,-,CASSYVGSIIYGYTF,TGTGCCAGCAGTTACGTGGGGAGTATCATTTATGGCTACACCTTC
TRBV5-1,11,-,TRBJ2-2,-,CASSVTGELFF,TGCGCCAGCAGCGTTACAGGGGAGCTGTTTTTT
TRBV6-6,15,-,TRBJ1-6,TRBD1,CASSFTGTDNSPLHF,TGTGCCAGCAGTTTTACCGGGACAGATAATTCACCCCTCCACTTT
TRBV19,14,-,TRBJ2-7,-,CASSPDSRPYEQYF,TGTGCCAGTAGTCCGGACTCGAGACCCTACGAGCAGTACTTC
TRBV6-5,15,once,TRBJ1-4,TRBD1,CASRPPTGGDEKLFF,TGTGCCAGCAGACCACCGACAGGGGGCGATGAAAAACTGTTTTTT
TRBV11-2,16,-,TRBJ1-1,-,CASSSGRGRGNTEAFF,TGTGCCAGCAGCTCGGGACGGGGGCGAGGGAACACTGAAGCTTTCTTT
TRBV10-2,17,-,TRBJ1-1,TRBD1,CASSEPIRTGKNTEAFF,TGCGCCAGCAGTGAGCCGATCCGGACAGGGAAGAACACTGAAGCTTTCTTT